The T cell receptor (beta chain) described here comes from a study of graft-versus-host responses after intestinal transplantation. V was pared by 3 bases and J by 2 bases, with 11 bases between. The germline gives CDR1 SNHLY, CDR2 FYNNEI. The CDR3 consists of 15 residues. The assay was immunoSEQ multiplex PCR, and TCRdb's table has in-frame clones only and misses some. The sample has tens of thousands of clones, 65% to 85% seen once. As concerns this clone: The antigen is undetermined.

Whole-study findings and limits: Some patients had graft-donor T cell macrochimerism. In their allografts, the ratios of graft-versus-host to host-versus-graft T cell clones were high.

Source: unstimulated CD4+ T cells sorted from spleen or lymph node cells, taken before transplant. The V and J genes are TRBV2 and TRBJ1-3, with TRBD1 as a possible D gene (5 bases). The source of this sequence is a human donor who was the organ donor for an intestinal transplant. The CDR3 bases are TGTGCCAGCAGTGACAGCAGGGTGACTGGAAACACCATATATTTT. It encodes CASSDSRVTGNTIYF.